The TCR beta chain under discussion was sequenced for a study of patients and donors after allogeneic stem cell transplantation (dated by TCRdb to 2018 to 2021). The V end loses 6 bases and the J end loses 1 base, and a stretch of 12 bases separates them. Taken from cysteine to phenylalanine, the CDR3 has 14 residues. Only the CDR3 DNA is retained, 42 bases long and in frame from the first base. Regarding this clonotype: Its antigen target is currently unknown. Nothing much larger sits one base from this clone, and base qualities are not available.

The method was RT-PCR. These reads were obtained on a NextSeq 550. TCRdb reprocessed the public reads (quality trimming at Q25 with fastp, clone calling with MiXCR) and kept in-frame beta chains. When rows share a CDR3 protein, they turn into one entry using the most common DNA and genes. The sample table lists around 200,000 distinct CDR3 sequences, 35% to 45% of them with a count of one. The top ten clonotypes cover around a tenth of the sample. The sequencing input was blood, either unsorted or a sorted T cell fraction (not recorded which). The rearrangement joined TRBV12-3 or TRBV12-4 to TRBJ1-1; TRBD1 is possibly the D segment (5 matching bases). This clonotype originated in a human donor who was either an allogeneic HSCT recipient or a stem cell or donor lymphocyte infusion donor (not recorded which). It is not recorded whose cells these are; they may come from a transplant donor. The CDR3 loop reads CASSPRVQNTEAFF. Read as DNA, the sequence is TGTGCCAGCAGCCCCAGGGTTCAGAACACTGAAGCTTTCTTT.